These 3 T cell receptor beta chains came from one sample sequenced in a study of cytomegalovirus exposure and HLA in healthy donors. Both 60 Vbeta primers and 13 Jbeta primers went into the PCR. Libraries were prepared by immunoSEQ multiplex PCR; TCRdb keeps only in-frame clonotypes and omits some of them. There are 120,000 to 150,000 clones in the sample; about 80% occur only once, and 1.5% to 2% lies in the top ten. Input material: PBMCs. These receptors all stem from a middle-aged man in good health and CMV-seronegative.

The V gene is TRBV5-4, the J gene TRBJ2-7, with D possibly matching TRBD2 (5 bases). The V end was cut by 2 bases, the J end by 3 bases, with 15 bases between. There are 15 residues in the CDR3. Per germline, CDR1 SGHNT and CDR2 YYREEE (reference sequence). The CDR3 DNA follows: TGTGCCAGCAGCTTCGGCGGGCGAAAGTACTACGAGCAGTACTTC. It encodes CASSFGGRKYYEQYF.

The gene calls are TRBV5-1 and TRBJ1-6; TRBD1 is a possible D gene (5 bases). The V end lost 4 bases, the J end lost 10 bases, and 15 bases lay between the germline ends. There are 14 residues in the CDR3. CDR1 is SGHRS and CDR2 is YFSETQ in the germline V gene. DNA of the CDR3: TGCGCCAGCAGCACAAAAGGGGAAGTCTCACCCCTCCACTTT. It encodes CASSTKGEVSPLHF.

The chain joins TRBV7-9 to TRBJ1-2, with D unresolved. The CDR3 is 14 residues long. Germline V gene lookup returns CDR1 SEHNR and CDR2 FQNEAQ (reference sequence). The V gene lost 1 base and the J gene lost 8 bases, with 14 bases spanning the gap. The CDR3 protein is CASSLDGLRSGYTF. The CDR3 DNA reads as TGTGCCAGCAGCTTAGATGGGTTGCGGAGCGGCTACACCTTC.